This T cell receptor (beta chain) was found in a study of blood T cell repertoires in COVID-19. Looking at the study overall: The United States, Italy and Spain were the sources of the acute and convalescent COVID-19 samples. PBMCs, B-cell-depleted T cells, or T cells were the source of the cDNA or gDNA that made up the material.

In the source study's methods: Quantification of nucleated cells was approximated via reference gene primer amplification. Only in-frame clones appear in the TCRdb table, and some are missing; sequencing was by immunoSEQ multiplex PCR. V and J calls and clone size are those listed in that table; D and trimming were worked out from the DNA. Of 95,000 to 150,000 clones listed, over 75% are singletons. The specimen was peripheral blood. The receptor comes from an elderly man with acute or convalescent COVID-19.

The CDR3 region is CASSALIGTSDEKLFF. In DNA form, the CDR3 reads TGTGCCAGCAGTGCCCTGATCGGGACAAGCGATGAAAAACTGTTTTTT. The V call is TRBV6-1, the J call TRBJ1-4, with D possibly TRBD1 on 6 matching bases. Germline CDR1 and CDR2: MNHNS and SASEGT. Trimming pared 4 bases from V and 6 bases from J, leaving 18 bases between. There are 16 residues in the CDR3.